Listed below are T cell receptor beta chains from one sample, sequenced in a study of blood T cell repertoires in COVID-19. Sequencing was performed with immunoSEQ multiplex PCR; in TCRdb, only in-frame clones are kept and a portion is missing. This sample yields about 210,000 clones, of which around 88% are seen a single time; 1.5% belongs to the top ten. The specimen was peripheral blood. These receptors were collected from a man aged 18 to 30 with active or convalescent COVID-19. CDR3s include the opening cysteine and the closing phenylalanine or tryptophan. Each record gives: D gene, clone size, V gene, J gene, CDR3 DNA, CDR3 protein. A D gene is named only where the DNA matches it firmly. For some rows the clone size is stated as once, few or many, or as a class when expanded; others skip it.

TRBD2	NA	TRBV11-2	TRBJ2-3	TGTGCCAGCAGGTCCGGGACTAGCGGGGGAGCGCAGTATTTT	CASRSGTSGGAQYF
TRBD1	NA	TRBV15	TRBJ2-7	TGTGCCACCAGCGCGGACAGGAGGACCTACGAGCAGTACTTC	CATSADRRTYEQYF
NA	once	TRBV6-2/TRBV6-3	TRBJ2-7	TGTGCCAGCAGTTACTCGATAGGTCCGGGTCCCTACGAGCAGTACTTC	CASSYSIGPGPYEQYF
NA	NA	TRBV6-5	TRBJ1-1	TGTGCCAGCAGTTACTTACAACCCCGGAACACTGAAGCTTTCTTT	CASSYLQPRNTEAFF
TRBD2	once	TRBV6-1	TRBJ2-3	TGTGCCAGCAGTGCCCGGGAGCGGGACCACACAGATACGCAGTATTTT	CASSARERDHTDTQYF
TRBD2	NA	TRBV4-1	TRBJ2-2	TGCGCCAGCAGCCGACCACCGGGACTAGCGGGACGGGCCGACACCGGGGAGCTGTTTTTT	CASSRPPGLAGRADTGELFF
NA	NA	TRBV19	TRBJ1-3	TGTGCCAGTAGTATACCCGGTTCGGGAAACACCATATATTTT	CASSIPGSGNTIYF
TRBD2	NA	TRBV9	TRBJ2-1	TGTGCCAGCAGCGTACTAGCGGGAGAAACTCGGAGTGAGCAGTTCTTC	CASSVLAGETRSEQFF
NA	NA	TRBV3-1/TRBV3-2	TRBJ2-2	TGTGCCAGCAGTCCCCCGAGCCTCGGCGGGGAGCTGTTTTTT	CASSPPSLGGELFF
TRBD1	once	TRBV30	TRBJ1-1	TGTGCCTGGTTCAGGAAGGGGACAGGGGAACGGAACACTGAAGCTTTCTTT	CAWFRKGTGERNTEAFF
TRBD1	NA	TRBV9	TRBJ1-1	TGTGCCAGCAGCGTGTCCGGCCAGGGGGCAGCTTTCTTT	CASSVSGQGAAFF
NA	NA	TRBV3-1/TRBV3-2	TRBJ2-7	TGTGCCAGCAGCCAGGGGCGGGATTACTCCTACGAGCAGTACTTC	CASSQGRDYSYEQYF
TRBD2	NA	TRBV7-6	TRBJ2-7	TGTGCCAGCGCCTCAGGGAGCGGGAACTACGAGCAGTACTTC	CASASGSGNYEQYF
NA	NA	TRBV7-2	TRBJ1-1	TGTGCCAGCAGCTTTTCCCGAGCCGAAGCTTTCTTT	CASSFSRAEAFF
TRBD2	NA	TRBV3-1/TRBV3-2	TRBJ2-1	TGTGCCAGCAGCCACGGAACCGGGACTAGCCCTTTCTTC	CASSHGTGTSPFF
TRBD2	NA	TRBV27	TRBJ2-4	TGTGCCAGCGGAACGTACCTTCCGGGACTAGCGGGAGTGGCCAAAAACATTCAGTACTTC	CASGTYLPGLAGVAKNIQYF
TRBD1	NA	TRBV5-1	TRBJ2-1	TGCGCCAGCAGCTTGGCGAGGACAGGAACCTACAATGAGCAGTTCTTC	CASSLARTGTYNEQFF
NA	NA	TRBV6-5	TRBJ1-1	TGTGCCAGCAGTTACCAACAGAACACTGAAGCTTTCTTT	CASSYQQNTEAFF
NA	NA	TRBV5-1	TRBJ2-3	TGCGCCAGCAGCTTGGAGCAGGCGAGCACAGATACGCAGTATTTT	CASSLEQASTDTQYF
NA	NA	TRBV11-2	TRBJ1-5	TGTGCCAGCAGCTCACAGGGTAGAGATCAGCCCCAGCATTTT	CASSSQGRDQPQHF
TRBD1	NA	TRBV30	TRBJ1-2	TGTGCCGGGGAGAGGTCCCGGACAGGGGCTTCCTTCGGCTACACCTTC	CAGERSRTGASFGYTF
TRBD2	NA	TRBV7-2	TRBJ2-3	TGTGCCAGCAGCCAACGGGGGGGGAGCACAGATACGCAGTATTTT	CASSQRGGSTDTQYF
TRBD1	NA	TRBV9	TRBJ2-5	TGTGCCAGCAGCCGACAGGGGGAGACCCAGTACTTC	CASSRQGETQYF
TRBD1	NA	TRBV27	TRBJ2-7	TGTGCCAGCAGCCTACAGGGGGCCTACGAGCAGTACTTC	CASSLQGAYEQYF
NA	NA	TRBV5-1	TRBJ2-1	TGCGCCAGCAGCTTGCGGGGCGGGATGTACAATGAGCAGTTCTTC	CASSLRGGMYNEQFF
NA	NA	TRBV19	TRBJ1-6	TGTGCCAGTAGTATAGATCACGGGTTACCCCTCCACTTT	CASSIDHGLPLHF
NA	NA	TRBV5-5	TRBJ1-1	TGTGCCAGCAGCTCCGTAGGCGGGAGTCAGGTCTTT	CASSSVGGSQVF
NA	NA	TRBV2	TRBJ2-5	TGTGCCAGCAGATTTACAACTAATCAACAAGAGACCCAGTACTTC	CASRFTTNQQETQYF
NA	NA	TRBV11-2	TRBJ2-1	TGTGCCAGCAGCTTGCGGGGCTCCTACAATGAGCAGTTCTTC	CASSLRGSYNEQFF
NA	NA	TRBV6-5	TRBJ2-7	TGTGCCAGCAGTTACGTTCAGGGTCCCTACGAGCAGTACTTC	CASSYVQGPYEQYF
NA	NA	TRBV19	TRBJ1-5	TGTGCCAGTAGTATGGGGGGTAGCAATCAGCCCCAGCATTTT	CASSMGGSNQPQHF
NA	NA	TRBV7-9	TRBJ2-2	TGTGCCAGCAGCCCAATACTGAACACCGGGGAGCTGTTTTTT	CASSPILNTGELFF
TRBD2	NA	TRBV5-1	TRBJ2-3	TGCGCCAGCGTTCAGAGGGGAGGGACAGATACGCAGTATTTT	CASVQRGGTDTQYF
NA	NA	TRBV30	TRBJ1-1	TGTGCCTGGAGTGTATCCCAGGGGTGGGCCACTGAAGCTTTCTTT	CAWSVSQGWATEAFF
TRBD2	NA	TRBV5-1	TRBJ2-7	TGCGCCAGCAGCTGGGGGACTAGCGGCTACGAGCAGTACTTC	CASSWGTSGYEQYF
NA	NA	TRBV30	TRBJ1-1	TGTGCCTGGAGAGCCCCCGGGAGAGGCACTGAAGCTTTCTTT	CAWRAPGRGTEAFF
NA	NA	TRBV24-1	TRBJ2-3	TGTGCCACCAGTCGGGGTACGGGCACAGATACGCAGTATTTT	CATSRGTGTDTQYF
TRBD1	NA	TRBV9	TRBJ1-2	TGTGCCAGCAGCGGACCGGACAGGGTTAGGCTCGGCTACACCTTC	CASSGPDRVRLGYTF
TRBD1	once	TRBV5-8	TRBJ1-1	TGTGCCAGCAGCACGGGACAGAGAAACACTGAAGCTTTCTTT	CASSTGQRNTEAFF
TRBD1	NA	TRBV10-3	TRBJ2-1	TGTGCCATCAGGGACACCGGGACAGGGGTCTACAATGAGCAGTTCTTC	CAIRDTGTGVYNEQFF
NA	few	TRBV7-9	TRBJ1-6	TGTGCCAGCAGCCCCCCGGGAGGGCACACCCTACCCCTCCACTTT	CASSPPGGHTLPLHF
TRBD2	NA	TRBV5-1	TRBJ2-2	TGCGCCAGCAGCTTTACTAGCGGGGGCACCGGGGAGCTGTTTTTT	CASSFTSGGTGELFF
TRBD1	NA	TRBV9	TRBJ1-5	TGTGCCAGCAGCGTATCCGACAGGGTAGGTCAGCCCCAGCATTTT	CASSVSDRVGQPQHF
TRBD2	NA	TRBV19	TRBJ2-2	TGTGCCAGTAGGCCTAGCGGGAGGAAGAACACCGGGGAGCTGTTTTTT	CASRPSGRKNTGELFF
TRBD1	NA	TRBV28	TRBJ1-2	TGTGCCAGCAGTGTGGGCGACAGGGGGCAGGCAGGCTATGGCTACACCTTC	CASSVGDRGQAGYGYTF
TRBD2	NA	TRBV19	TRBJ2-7	TGTGCCAGTAGTATCGGGACTAGCGGGAAGGCTCTCTTC	CASSIGTSGKALF
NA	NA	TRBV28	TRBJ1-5	TGTGCCAGCAGTTTCAGGGGATATCAGCCCCAGCATTTT	CASSFRGYQPQHF
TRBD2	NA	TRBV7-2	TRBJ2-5	TGTGCCAGCAGCCCCCAGCGGGACCTACAAGAGACCCAGTACTTC	CASSPQRDLQETQYF
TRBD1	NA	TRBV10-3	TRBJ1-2	TGTGCCATCAGCGAAACAGGGGGCCGGGGCTACACCTTC	CAISETGGRGYTF
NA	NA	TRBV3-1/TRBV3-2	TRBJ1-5	TGTGCCAGCAGCCAGAGGGCGTGGGACATTGATCAGCCCCAGCATTTT	CASSQRAWDIDQPQHF
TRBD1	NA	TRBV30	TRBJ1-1	TGTGCCTGGAGTGACGATGTGGGACAGTGGGCTTTCTTT	CAWSDDVGQWAFF